A single sample gave rise to the 6 T cell receptor beta chains below, sequenced in a study of vaccination and CD4 T cells after COVID-19. Time point denoted: late sampling 161 to 241 days after vaccination in a few convalescent patients. Treatment reported: roughly 10-day PBMC culture with coronavirus spike peptide pools or control peptides (ViraFEST assay). Antigen specificity for these receptors is unknown. An Oncomine TCR Beta short-read assay was used to sequence the DNA from cultured CD4+ T cells. TCRdb re-analysed the PCR reads in MiXCR, keeping a single row per CDR3 protein. This sample has over 15,000 distinct CDR3 sequences, with about 51% found just once. Material: CD4+ T cells from blood, cultured in vitro, obtained about 7 months after SARS-CoV-2 vaccination. These receptors originate from a human donor who had recovered from COVID-19.

This chain links TRBV6-5 with TRBJ2-7; D is undetermined. The CDR3 contains 13 residues. The V end lost 2 bases, the J end lost 2 bases, and 7 bases lay between the germline ends. CDR1 is MNHEY, CDR2 SVGAGI, per germline. The CDR3 protein is CASSYGRTYEQYF. The CDR3 DNA sequence: TGTGCCAGCAGTTACGGGCGTACCTACGAGCAGTACTTC.

V is TRBV7-9 and J is TRBJ2-7; D gene unclear. V was clipped by 1 base and J by 2 bases, with 9 bases between them. Germline loops: CDR1 SEHNR, CDR2 FQNEAQ (reference sequence). The CDR3 totals 14 residues. The CDR3 bases are TGTGCCAGCAGCTTAGTGGGCGGAACCTACGAGCAGTACTTC. This gives the protein CASSLVGGTYEQYF.

This chain joins TRBV27 and TRBJ2-3; 8 positions match TRBD1. The CDR3 covers 14 residues. The germline CDR1 and CDR2 sequences are MNHEY and SMNVEV (reference sequence). After removal of 8 bases from V and 1 base from J, the junction contained 5 bases not matched to a gene. CDR3 sequence: CASQLGQGTDTQYF. The CDR3, as DNA: TGTGCCAGCCAACTGGGACAGGGCACAGATACGCAGTATTTT.

J is TRBJ1-2 and V is TRBV7-3; D is uncertain. V was pared by 4 bases and J by 5 bases, with 11 bases between. The germline V gene has CDR1 SGHTA and CDR2 FQGTGA. CDR3 length: 13 residues. The CDR3 bases are TGTGCCAGCAGCTCCGACACTGGTTATGGCTACACCTTC. Amino acid sequence: CASSSDTGYGYTF.

The gene calls are TRBV7-9 and TRBJ1-1, with 10 bases identical to TRBD1. The junction had 10 bases not matched to a gene; V was cut back by 5 bases and J by 7 bases. From germline, CDR1 is SEHNR and CDR2 FQNEAQ (reference sequence). The CDR3 contains 15 residues. The CDR3 coding sequence is TGTGCCAGCAGCGAGAGGGGACAGGGGTACGTTGAAGCTTTCTTT. It is translated as CASSERGQGYVEAFF.

This clonotype was recorded a few times. The chain combines TRBV19 with TRBJ1-5; D is uncertain. The V gene lost 4 bases and the J gene lost 2 bases, with 0 bases spanning the gap. CDR1 is LNHDA, CDR2 SQIVND, per germline (reference sequence). The CDR3 has 11 residues. The DNA of the CDR3 is TGTGCCAGTAGTAGCAATCAGCCCCAGCATTTT. The encoded protein is CASSSNQPQHF. The whole variable domain, filled in from reference TRBV19 and TRBJ1-5, reads DGGITQSPKYLFRKEGQNVTLSCEQNLNHDAMYWYRQDPGQGLRLIYYSQIVNDFQKGDIAEGYSVSREKKESFPLTVTSAQKNPTAFYLCASSSNQPQHFGDGTRLSIL.